In its sample, the clone carrying this T cell receptor beta chain was seen many times. This entry belongs to a study of Graves' ophthalmopathy and Graves' hyperthyroidism. V lost 1 base and J 9 bases, leaving 6 bases between the germline ends. The CDR3 runs to 11 residues. Per the germline V gene, CDR1 is LNHNV and CDR2 is YYDKDF (reference sequence). RNA transcripts provided the template for amplifying TCR beta CDR3 regions. First-round RT-PCR relied on HTBI primers, and a second-round multiplex PCR came next. One entry per CDR3 protein results from TCRdb running MiXCR on the multiplex PCR reads. The sample shows about 400,000 distinct CDR3 sequences, around 17% of them seen only once.

V gene TRBV15 combines with J gene TRBJ1-1; D ambiguous. The source material was peripheral blood. This TCR was recovered from a woman under 30 with Graves' ophthalmopathy. DNA for the CDR3: TGTGCCACCAGCAGAGGTGCGAAAGCTTTCTTT. It codes for CATSRGAKAFF.